This record looks at one T cell receptor beta chain sequence and its context. Between the trimmed V and J ends, which lost 5 bases and 1 base, there was a span of 8 bases. CDR1 LGHDT and CDR2 YNNKEL come from the germline V gene (reference sequence). There are 13 residues in the CDR3. The data originate from a study of blood T cell repertoires in COVID-19. About the research overall: Samples representing acute and convalescent COVID-19 were sourced from the United States, Italy and Spain. Nucleic acid was either cDNA or gDNA, and it came from T cells, B-cell-depleted T cells, or PBMCs.

In the authors' workflow: Cell counts per sample came from amplifying reference gene primers. TCRdb's copy holds only in-frame clones and misses some; the assay was immunoSEQ multiplex PCR. V, J and clone size are those of that table, while D and trimming were read from the DNA. The data contain 83,000 or so clones, approximately 77% of them singletons. The gene calls are TRBV3-1 (or the pseudogene TRBV3-2) and TRBJ1-1, with no clear D. The sequence was obtained from a woman aged 80 or over with acute or convalescent COVID-19. Sequencing used peripheral blood. The DNA for the CDR3 is TGTGCCAGCAGCACTGATGCGAACACTGAAGCTTTCTTT. Residues: CASSTDANTEAFF.